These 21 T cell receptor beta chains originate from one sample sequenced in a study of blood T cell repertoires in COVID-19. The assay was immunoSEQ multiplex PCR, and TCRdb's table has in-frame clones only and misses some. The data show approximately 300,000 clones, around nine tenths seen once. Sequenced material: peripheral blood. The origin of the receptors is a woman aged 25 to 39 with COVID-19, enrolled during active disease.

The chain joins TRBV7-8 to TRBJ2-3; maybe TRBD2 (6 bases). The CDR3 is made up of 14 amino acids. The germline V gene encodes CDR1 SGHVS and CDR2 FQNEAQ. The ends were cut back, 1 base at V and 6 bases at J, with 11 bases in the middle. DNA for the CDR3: TGTGCCAGCAGCTTAGGGGGACTGCACGATACGCAGTATTTT. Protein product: CASSLGGLHDTQYF.

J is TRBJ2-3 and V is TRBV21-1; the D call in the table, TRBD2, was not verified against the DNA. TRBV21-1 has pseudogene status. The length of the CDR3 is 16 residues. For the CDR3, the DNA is TGTGCCAGCAGCCGAGAAAAAGCATCGAGCACAGATACGCAGTATTTT. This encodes CASSREKASSTDTQYF.

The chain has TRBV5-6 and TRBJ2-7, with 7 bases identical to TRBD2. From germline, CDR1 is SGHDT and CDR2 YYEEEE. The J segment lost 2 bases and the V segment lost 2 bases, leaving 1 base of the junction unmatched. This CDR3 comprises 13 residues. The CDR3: CASSFGTTYEQYF. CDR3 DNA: TGTGCCAGCAGCTTTGGGACTACCTACGAGCAGTACTTC.

The CDR3 region is CASSPDSSGPLHF. In DNA, the CDR3 is TGTGCCAGCAGCCCTGACAGCTCGGGACCCCTCCACTTT. The chain employs TRBV7-3 and TRBJ1-6; D is possibly TRBD1 (5 bases). This CDR3 spans 13 amino acids. CDR1 and CDR2 from the germline V gene are SGHTA and FQGTGA. The V gene lost 5 bases and the J gene lost 12 bases, with 14 bases spanning the gap.

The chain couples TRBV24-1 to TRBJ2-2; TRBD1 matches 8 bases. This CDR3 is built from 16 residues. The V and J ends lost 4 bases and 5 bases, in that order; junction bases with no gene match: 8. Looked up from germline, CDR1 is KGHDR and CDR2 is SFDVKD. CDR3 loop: CATSDLGQGFTGELFF. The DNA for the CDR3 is TGTGCCACCAGTGACCTCGGACAGGGATTTACCGGGGAGCTGTTTTTT.

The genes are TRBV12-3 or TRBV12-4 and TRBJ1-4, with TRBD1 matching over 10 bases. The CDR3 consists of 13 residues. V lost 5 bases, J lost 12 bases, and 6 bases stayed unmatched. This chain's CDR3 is CASSVGQGSELFF. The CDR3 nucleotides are TGTGCCAGCAGTGTGGGACAGGGGTCGGAACTGTTTTTT.

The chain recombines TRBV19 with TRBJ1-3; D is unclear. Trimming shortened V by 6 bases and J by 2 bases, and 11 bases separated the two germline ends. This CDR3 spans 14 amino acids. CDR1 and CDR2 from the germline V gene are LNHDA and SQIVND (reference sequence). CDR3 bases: TGTGCCAGTAGGGGCCGGGAAACTGGAAACACCATATATTTT. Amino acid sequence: CASRGRETGNTIYF. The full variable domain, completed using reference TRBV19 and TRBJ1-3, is DGGITQSPKYLFRKEGQNVTLSCEQNLNHDAMYWYRQDPGQGLRLIYYSQIVNDFQKGDIAEGYSVSREKKESFPLTVTSAQKNPTAFYLCASRGRETGNTIYFGEGSWLTVV.

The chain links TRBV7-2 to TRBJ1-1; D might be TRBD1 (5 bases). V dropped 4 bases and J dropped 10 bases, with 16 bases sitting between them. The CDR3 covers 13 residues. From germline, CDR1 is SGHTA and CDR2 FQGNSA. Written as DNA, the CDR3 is TGTGCCAGCAGCTCTATTTGGATCCAGGGAGCTTTCTTT. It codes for CASSSIWIQGAFF.

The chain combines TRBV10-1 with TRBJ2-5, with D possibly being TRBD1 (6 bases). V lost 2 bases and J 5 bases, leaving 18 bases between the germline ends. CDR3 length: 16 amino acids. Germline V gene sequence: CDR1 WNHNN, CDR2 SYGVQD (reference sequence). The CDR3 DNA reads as TGCGCCAGCAGTGAGGCCAGACAAGGGGGTACGGAGACCCAGTACTTC. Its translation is CASSEARQGGTETQYF.

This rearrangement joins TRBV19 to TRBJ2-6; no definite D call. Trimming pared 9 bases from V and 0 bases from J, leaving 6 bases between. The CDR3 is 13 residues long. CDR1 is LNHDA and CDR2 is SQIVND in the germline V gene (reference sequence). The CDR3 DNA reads TGTGCCAGCCTGAGCTCTGGGGCCAACGTCCTGACTTTC. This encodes CASLSSGANVLTF.

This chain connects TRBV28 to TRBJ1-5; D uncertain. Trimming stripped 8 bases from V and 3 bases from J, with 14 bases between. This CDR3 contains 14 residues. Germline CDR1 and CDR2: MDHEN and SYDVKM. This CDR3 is CASQWAVLNQPQHF. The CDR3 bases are TGTGCCAGCCAGTGGGCAGTTCTCAATCAGCCCCAGCATTTT.

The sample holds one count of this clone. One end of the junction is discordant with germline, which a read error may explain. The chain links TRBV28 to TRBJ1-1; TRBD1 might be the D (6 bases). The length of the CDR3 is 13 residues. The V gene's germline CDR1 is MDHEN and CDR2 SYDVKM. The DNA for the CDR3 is TGTGTCAGCAGTGCGACAGGTTCGTCTGAAGCTTTCTTT. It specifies CVSSATGSSEAFF. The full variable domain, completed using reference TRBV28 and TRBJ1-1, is DVKVTQSSRYLVKRTGEKVFLECVQDMDHENMFWYRQDPGLGLRLIYFSYDVKMKEKGDIPEGYSVSREKKERFSLILESASTNQTSMYLCVSSATGSSEAFFGQGTRLTVV.

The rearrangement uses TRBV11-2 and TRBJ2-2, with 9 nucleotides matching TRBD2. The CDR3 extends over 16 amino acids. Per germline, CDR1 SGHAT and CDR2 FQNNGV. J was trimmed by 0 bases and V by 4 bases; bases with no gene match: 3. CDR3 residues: CASSSRLAANTGELFF. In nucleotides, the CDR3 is TGTGCCAGCAGCTCCCGACTAGCGGCGAACACCGGGGAGCTGTTTTTT.

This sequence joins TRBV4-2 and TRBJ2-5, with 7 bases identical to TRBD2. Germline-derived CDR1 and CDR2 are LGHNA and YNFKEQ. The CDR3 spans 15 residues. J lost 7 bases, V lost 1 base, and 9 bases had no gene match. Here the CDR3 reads CASSQGLAEAGTQYF. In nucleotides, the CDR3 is TGTGCCAGCAGCCAAGGCCTAGCGGAGGCGGGGACCCAGTACTTC.

CDR3 nucleotide sequence: TGCAGTGCTAGTCAAATCACAGGGCATGATCAGCCCCAGCATTTT. Translated: CSASQITGHDQPQHF. This chain joins TRBV20-1 and TRBJ1-5, with D maybe TRBD1 (6 bases). Between the trimmed V and J ends, which lost 3 bases and 5 bases, there was a span of 17 bases. The CDR3 runs 15 residues. Germline CDR1 DFQATT, CDR2 SNEGSKA (reference sequence).

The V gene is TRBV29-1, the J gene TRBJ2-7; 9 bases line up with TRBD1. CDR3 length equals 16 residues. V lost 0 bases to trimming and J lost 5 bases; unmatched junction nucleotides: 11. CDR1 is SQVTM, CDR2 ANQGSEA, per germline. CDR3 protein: CSVEDVMTGGRNEQYF. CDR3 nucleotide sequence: TGCAGCGTTGAAGATGTGATGACAGGGGGAAGGAACGAGCAGTACTTC.

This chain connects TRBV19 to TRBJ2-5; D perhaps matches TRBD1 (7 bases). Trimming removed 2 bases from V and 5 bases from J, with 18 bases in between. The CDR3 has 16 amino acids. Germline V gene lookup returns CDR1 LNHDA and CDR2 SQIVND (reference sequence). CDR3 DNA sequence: TGTGCCAGTAGTATATCGGCAGGGGGAGGAAGGGAGACCCAGTACTTC. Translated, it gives CASSISAGGGRETQYF. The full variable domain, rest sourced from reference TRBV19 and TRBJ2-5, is DGGITQSPKYLFRKEGQNVTLSCEQNLNHDAMYWYRQDPGQGLRLIYYSQIVNDFQKGDIAEGYSVSREKKESFPLTVTSAQKNPTAFYLCASSISAGGGRETQYFGPGTRLLVL.

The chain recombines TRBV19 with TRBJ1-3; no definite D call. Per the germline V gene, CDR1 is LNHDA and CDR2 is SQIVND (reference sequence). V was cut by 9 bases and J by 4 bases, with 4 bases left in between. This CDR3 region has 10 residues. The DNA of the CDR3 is TGTGCCAGCGGGGGAAACACCATATATTTT. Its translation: CASGGNTIYF.

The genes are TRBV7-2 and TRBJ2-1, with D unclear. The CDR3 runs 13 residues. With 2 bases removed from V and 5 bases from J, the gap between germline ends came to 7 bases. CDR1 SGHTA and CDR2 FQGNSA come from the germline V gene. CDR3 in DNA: TGTGCCAGCAGCTTATTCCAGGACAATGAGCAGTTCTTC. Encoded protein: CASSLFQDNEQFF. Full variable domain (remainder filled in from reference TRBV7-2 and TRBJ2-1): GAGVSQSPSNKVTEKGKDVELRCDPISGHTALYWYRQSLGQGLEFLIYFQGNSAPDKSGLPSDRFSAERTGGSVSTLTIQRTQQEDSAVYLCASSLFQDNEQFFGPGTRLTVL.

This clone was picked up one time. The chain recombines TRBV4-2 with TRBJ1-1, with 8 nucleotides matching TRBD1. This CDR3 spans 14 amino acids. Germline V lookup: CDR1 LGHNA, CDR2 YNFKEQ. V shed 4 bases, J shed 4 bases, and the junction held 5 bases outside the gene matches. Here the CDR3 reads CASSRDRGRTEAFF. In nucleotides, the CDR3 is TGTGCCAGCAGCCGAGACAGGGGACGCACTGAAGCTTTCTTT.

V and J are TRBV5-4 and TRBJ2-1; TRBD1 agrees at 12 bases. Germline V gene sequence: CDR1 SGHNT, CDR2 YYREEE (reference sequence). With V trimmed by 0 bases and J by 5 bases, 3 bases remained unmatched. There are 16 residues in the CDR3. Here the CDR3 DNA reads TGTGCCAGCAGCTTGGAGGGACAGGGGGCCAACAATGAGCAGTTCTTC. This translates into CASSLEGQGANNEQFF.